The 26 T cell receptor beta chains in this list originate from one sample, sequenced in a study of cytomegalovirus exposure and HLA in healthy donors. The protocol was immunoSEQ multiplex PCR, while the TCRdb copy is restricted to in-frame clones and leaves out a portion. Of about 330,000 clones listed, roughly 89% are singletons. Sequencing used PBMCs. These receptors came from a woman aged 18-29 years in good health and CMV-seronegative.

The chain has TRBV4-1 and TRBJ1-2, with 9 bases lining up with TRBD1. Germline V CDR1 and CDR2: MGHRA, YSYEKL. The CDR3 is 21 residues long. V dropped 1 base and J dropped 1; count of bases not matched to a gene: 19. CDR3 region: CASSQAPGQGPEGGNNYGYTF. CDR3 in DNA: TGCGCCAGCAGCCAAGCACCGGGACAGGGCCCCGAGGGGGGAAATAACTATGGCTACACCTTC.

The chain has TRBV5-1 and TRBJ2-1; D might be TRBD1 (5 bases). V lost 0 bases and J 6 bases, leaving 13 bases between the germline ends. Germline V gives CDR1 SGHRS, CDR2 YFSETQ. CDR3 length equals 15 residues. The CDR3 protein is CASSLAGHTTNEQFF. In nucleotides, the CDR3 is TGCGCCAGCAGCTTGGCCGGACACACAACCAATGAGCAGTTCTTC. The whole variable domain, filled in from reference TRBV5-1 and TRBJ2-1, reads KAGVTQTPRYLIKTRGQQVTLSCSPISGHRSVSWYQQTPGQGLQFLFEYFSETQRNKGNFPGRFSGRQFSNSRSEMNVSTLELGDSALYLCASSLAGHTTNEQFFGPGTRLTVL.

A single count supports this clone. This chain uses TRBV27 with TRBJ1-4; D ambiguous. This CDR3 has 16 residues. CDR1 is MNHEY and CDR2 is SMNVEV in the germline V gene (reference sequence). V lost 4 bases to trimming and J lost 4 bases, with 16 bases between them. The CDR3 bases are TGTGCCAGCAGTTCCGACGCGGGGTGGGGTAATGAAAAACTGTTTTTT. It codes for CASSSDAGWGNEKLFF.

This chain links TRBV4-2 with TRBJ2-1, with 9 bases lining up with TRBD2. J gave up 5 bases and V 3 bases, and 5 bases lay outside the gene matches. The CDR3 is made up of 15 amino acids. Germline values: CDR1 LGHNA, CDR2 YNFKEQ. The CDR3 loop is CASSHGLASHNEQFF. CDR3 in DNA: TGTGCCAGCAGCCATGGACTAGCGTCGCACAATGAGCAGTTCTTC.

The chain employs TRBV29-1 and TRBJ2-1, with TRBD1 matching over 8 bases. V shed 3 bases and J 3 bases; nucleotides not matched to a gene: 16. Germline V CDR1 and CDR2: SQVTM, ANQGSEA. This CDR3 region has 18 residues. The CDR3 DNA is TGCAGCGTTGAGGAGGCCCTAGGGACAGGAGGGGGCTACAATGAGCAGTTCTTC. It specifies CSVEEALGTGGGYNEQFF.

This sequence joins TRBV7-8 and TRBJ1-1, with 10 bases fitting TRBD1. This CDR3 contains 14 residues. Germline trimming cut 3 bases from V and 4 bases from J; bases unmatched to any gene: 2. Germline V gene lookup returns CDR1 SGHVS and CDR2 FQNEAQ. The CDR3, as DNA: TGTGCCAGCAGCTTCCGGACAGGGGGCACTGAAGCTTTCTTT. Its translation: CASSFRTGGTEAFF.

This clone is a singleton in its sample. V and J are TRBV28 and TRBJ1-2; no reliable D call. The CDR3 runs to 14 residues. Between the trimmed V and J ends, which lost 2 bases and 2 bases, there was a span of 9 bases. Germline V gene data show CDR1 as MDHEN and CDR2 as SYDVKM. In nucleotides, the CDR3 is TGTGCCAGCAGTTTACAGGCACCGAACTATGGCTACACCTTC. Protein sequence: CASSLQAPNYGYTF.

This chain joins TRBV6-5 and TRBJ2-7, with 11 bases lining up with TRBD2. This CDR3 comprises 14 residues. Germline CDR1 is MNHEY and CDR2 is SVGAGI. J gave up 6 bases and V 4 bases, and 5 bases lay outside the gene matches. CDR3 region: CASSSTSGSFEQYF. CDR3 sequence (DNA): TGTGCCAGCAGTTCAACTAGCGGGAGTTTCGAGCAGTACTTC.

This clone occurred a few times. This sample also contains other DNA sequences that code for the same CDR3. V is TRBV5-1 and J is TRBJ2-7, with 13 bases fitting TRBD2. Germline lookup yields CDR1 SGHRS and CDR2 YFSETQ. The CDR3 runs to 15 residues. Trimming cost V 4 bases and J 3 bases; bases outside gene matches: 4. The CDR3 region has the DNA TGCGCCAGCAGCCCCCGGACTAGCGGGAGCTACGAGCAGTACTTC. Translated: CASSPRTSGSYEQYF.

As for this clone: The same CDR3 can be traced to other DNA sequences in this sample. The V call is TRBV4-2, the J call TRBJ2-3; D remains ambiguous. From germline, CDR1 is LGHNA and CDR2 YNFKEQ. CDR3 length: 14 residues. The ends were cut back, 0 bases at V and 1 base at J, with 5 bases in the middle. The CDR3 DNA follows: TGTGCCAGCAGCCAAGATTCCGGCACAGATACGCAGTATTTT. This codes for CASSQDSGTDTQYF.

This clone has just one count. V is TRBV5-6 and J is TRBJ2-7, with TRBD2 matching over 10 bases. J gave up 1 base and V 1 base, and 14 bases lay outside the gene matches. The CDR3 runs 19 residues. Germline V gene data show CDR1 as SGHDT and CDR2 as YYEEEE. CDR3 bases: TGTGCCAGCAGCTTGTTTGGCGTGCTAGCGGGAGTGTGGTCCTACGAGCAGTACTTC. Translated: CASSLFGVLAGVWSYEQYF.

The chain joins TRBV6-5 to TRBJ2-1, with 8 bases matching TRBD2. CDR1 MNHEY and CDR2 SVGAGI come from the germline V gene. V shed 0 bases and J 6 bases; nucleotides not matched to a gene: 4. This CDR3 region has 15 residues. The CDR3 coding sequence is TGTGCCAGCAGTTACTCTCCAGCGGGAGTCAATGAGCAGTTCTTC. This gives the protein CASSYSPAGVNEQFF.

The genes are TRBV5-1 and TRBJ2-1, with 10 positions matching TRBD1. V dropped 1 base and J dropped 7; count of bases not matched to a gene: 2. The CDR3 covers 14 residues. Germline CDR1 reads SGHRS; CDR2 reads YFSETQ. The CDR3 DNA is TGCGCCAGCAGCTTGCGGACAGGGGGAAATGAGCAGTTCTTC. It specifies CASSLRTGGNEQFF.

The V call is TRBV27, the J call TRBJ2-1, with D possibly matching TRBD2 (5 bases). V lost 5 bases, J lost 6 bases, and 20 bases lay in between. There are 16 residues in the CDR3. Germline V gene data show CDR1 as MNHEY and CDR2 as SMNVEV (reference sequence). The CDR3 reads CASSQASSPGSNEQFF. CDR3 nucleotides: TGTGCCAGCAGTCAAGCGTCATCTCCGGGGTCCAATGAGCAGTTCTTC.

The rearrangement joins TRBV9 to TRBJ2-2; possibly TRBD1 for D (5 bases). Trimming removed 4 bases from V and 6 bases from J, with 10 bases in between. This CDR3 has 13 residues. CDR1 is SGDLS and CDR2 is YYNGEE in the germline V gene. The CDR3 nucleotides are TGTGCCAGCAGCCCTACAGGTCCCGGGGAGCTGTTTTTT. It encodes CASSPTGPGELFF. Combining the CDR3 with reference TRBV9 and TRBJ2-2 gives the whole variable domain DSGVTQTPKHLITATGQRVTLRCSPRSGDLSVYWYQQSLDQGLQFLIQYYNGEERAKGNILERFSAQQFPDLHSELNLSSLELGDSALYFCASSPTGPGELFFGEGSRLTVL.

The rearrangement links TRBV5-1 to TRBJ2-1, with D perhaps TRBD1 (5 bases). Germline assignment: CDR1 SGHRS and CDR2 YFSETQ. The V and J ends lost 0 bases and 4 bases respectively, with 11 bases between them. The CDR3 length is 15 residues. The CDR3 DNA reads TGCGCCAGCAGCTTGGGAGCAGGGTCGTACAATGAGCAGTTCTTC. Translated: CASSLGAGSYNEQFF.

In this sample, this clone turned up once. The chain uses TRBV1 and TRBJ1-4; the table assigns TRBD1, which was not confirmed against the DNA. TRBV1 represents a pseudogene. This CDR3 contains 16 residues. CDR3 sequence reads: CTSSQDTRPEYTKLFF. The DNA of the CDR3 is TGCACCAGCAGCCAAGATACCAGGCCTGAGTATACGAAACTGTTTTTT.

The chain combines TRBV28 with TRBJ1-3, with 11 nucleotides matching TRBD1. This CDR3 is built from 17 residues. After removal of 5 bases from V and 6 bases from J, the junction contained 12 bases not matched to a gene. Per the germline V gene, CDR1 is MDHEN and CDR2 is SYDVKM. CDR3 coding DNA: TGTGCCAGCAGTCCCTATCCGGGACAGGGGGTAGTAAACACCATATATTTT. It is translated as CASSPYPGQGVVNTIYF.

The chain joins TRBV7-2 to TRBJ1-1, with a tentative D call TRBD1 (5 bases). The CDR3 runs to 14 residues. Germline V lookup: CDR1 SGHTA, CDR2 FQGNSA. Trimming left V 3 bases short and J 0 bases short, with 8 bases between. In nucleotides, the CDR3 is TGTGCCAGCAGCTTCGGGGGACTGAACACTGAAGCTTTCTTT. This gives the protein CASSFGGLNTEAFF.

The chain recombines TRBV7-9 with TRBJ2-5; 9 bases match TRBD2. With V trimmed by 6 bases and J by 7 bases, 12 bases remained unmatched. This CDR3 contains 15 residues. Germline lookup yields CDR1 SEHNR and CDR2 FQNEAQ (reference sequence). The CDR3 loop is CASRRGAGGPGTQYF. For the CDR3, the DNA is TGTGCCAGCAGGCGGGGAGCGGGAGGCCCAGGGACCCAGTACTTC.

This clone has just a few counts. Here the CDR3 omits its conserved ending phenylalanine or tryptophan, so a read error is the likely source. The DNA is omitted, as the CDR3 cannot be located on it reliably, and the CDR3 follows TCRdb's listing. The V call is TRBV2, the J call TRBJ1-2; the table calls TRBD1, which could not be checked here. The CDR3 is 13 residues long, counting both termini. Germline V gene sequence: CDR1 SNHLY, CDR2 FYNNEI. CDR3 sequence: CATRPLDRGPVFG.

V gene TRBV5-1 combines with J gene TRBJ1-3; 8 bases are a match to TRBD1. The CDR3 has 15 amino acids. Trimming cost V 0 bases and J 2 bases; bases outside gene matches: 1. Germline-derived CDR1 and CDR2 are SGHRS and YFSETQ. The CDR3 region has the DNA TGCGCCAGCAGCTTGGAACAGGGGGCTGGAAACACCATATATTTT. Amino acid sequence: CASSLEQGAGNTIYF.

J is TRBJ1-2 and V is TRBV6-6; 9 bases are a match to TRBD1. Losses at the gene ends were 5 bases for V and 2 bases for J; bases not matched to a gene: 9. The germline gives CDR1 MNHNY, CDR2 SVGAGI (reference sequence). The CDR3 is made up of 16 amino acids. CDR3: CASSPGQGTLNYGYTF. In nucleotides, the CDR3 is TGTGCCAGCAGTCCGGGACAGGGAACATTAAACTATGGCTACACCTTC.

This clone has only one observation. The chain uses TRBV29-1 and TRBJ1-1; no firm D call. Germline V CDR1 and CDR2: SQVTM, ANQGSEA. The V and J ends lost 4 bases and 7 bases respectively, with 19 bases between them. This CDR3 is built from 14 residues. CDR3 region: CSVVNDVPSGEAFF. The CDR3 DNA is TGCAGCGTTGTAAATGACGTACCCTCGGGTGAAGCTTTCTTT.

The CDR3 loop is CASNPHSDGSSYEQYF. The CDR3 region has the DNA TGCGCCAGCAACCCTCACTCCGACGGGAGCTCCTACGAGCAGTACTTC. This chain uses TRBV5-1 with TRBJ2-7, with TRBD2 as a possible D gene (6 bases). CDR3 length: 16 residues. Germline CDR1 is SGHRS and CDR2 is YFSETQ. Trimming pared 6 bases from V and 0 bases from J, leaving 19 bases between.

Only a few counts were recorded for this clone. The rearrangement uses TRBV27 and TRBJ1-5; D not certain. There are 13 residues in the CDR3. Trimming removed 5 bases from V and 8 bases from J, with 13 bases in between. Per germline, CDR1 MNHEY and CDR2 SMNVEV (reference sequence). In DNA, the CDR3 is TGTGCCAGCAGTCCCCGTCCCGGGGAGCCCCAGCATTTT. Translated: CASSPRPGEPQHF.